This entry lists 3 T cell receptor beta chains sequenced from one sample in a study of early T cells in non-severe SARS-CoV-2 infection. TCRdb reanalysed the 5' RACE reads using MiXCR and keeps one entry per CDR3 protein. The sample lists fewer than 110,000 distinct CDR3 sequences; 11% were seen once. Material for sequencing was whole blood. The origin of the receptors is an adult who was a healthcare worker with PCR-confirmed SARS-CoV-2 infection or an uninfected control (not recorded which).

The CDR3 protein is CASSRGRKETQYF. CDR3 coding DNA: TGCGCCAGCAGCCGGGGCCGAAAAGAGACCCAGTACTTC. This chain links TRBV5-1 with TRBJ2-5; D is tentatively TRBD1 or TRBD2 (5 bases each). V lost 4 bases to trimming and J lost 3 bases, with 10 bases between them. The CDR3 length is 13 residues. From germline, CDR1 is SGHRS and CDR2 YFSETQ.

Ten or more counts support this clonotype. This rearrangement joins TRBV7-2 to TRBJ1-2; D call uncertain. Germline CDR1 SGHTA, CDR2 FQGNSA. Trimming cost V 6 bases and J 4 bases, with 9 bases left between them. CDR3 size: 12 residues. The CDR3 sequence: CASSPLPYGYTF. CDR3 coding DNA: TGTGCCAGCAGTCCGTTACCCTATGGCTACACCTTC. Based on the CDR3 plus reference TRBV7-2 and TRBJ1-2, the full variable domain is GAGVSQSPSNKVTEKGKDVELRCDPISGHTALYWYRQSLGQGLEFLIYFQGNSAPDKSGLPSDRFSAERTGGSVSTLTIQRTQQEDSAVYLCASSPLPYGYTFGSGTRLTVV.

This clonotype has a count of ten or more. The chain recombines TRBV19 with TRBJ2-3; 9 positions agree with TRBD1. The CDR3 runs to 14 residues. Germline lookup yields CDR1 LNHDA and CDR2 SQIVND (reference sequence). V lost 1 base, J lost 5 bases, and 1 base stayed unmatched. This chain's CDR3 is CASSIGQGEDTQYF. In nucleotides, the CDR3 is TGTGCCAGTAGTATAGGACAGGGGGAAGATACGCAGTATTTT.